This T cell receptor beta chain emerged from a study of blood T cell repertoires in COVID-19. Germline V CDR1 and CDR2: LGHDT, YNNKEL (reference sequence). The length of the CDR3 is 16 residues. V was clipped by 1 base and J by 2 bases; unmatched bases: 5. A word on this clone: Other DNA sequences within the sample encode an identical CDR3.

Sequencing used immunoSEQ multiplex PCR; TCRdb keeps in-frame clones, though not all of them. The sample has over 130,000 clones; 87% are singletons. Sequencing used peripheral blood. This sequence originates from an older woman with active or convalescent COVID-19. The rearrangement uses TRBV3-1 (or the pseudogene TRBV3-2) and TRBJ2-3; the match to TRBD2 covers 8 bases. CDR3 nucleotides: TGTGCCAGCAGCCAAGCCTCGGGGGGGGCCACAGATACGCAGTATTTT. Its translation: CASSQASGGATDTQYF.